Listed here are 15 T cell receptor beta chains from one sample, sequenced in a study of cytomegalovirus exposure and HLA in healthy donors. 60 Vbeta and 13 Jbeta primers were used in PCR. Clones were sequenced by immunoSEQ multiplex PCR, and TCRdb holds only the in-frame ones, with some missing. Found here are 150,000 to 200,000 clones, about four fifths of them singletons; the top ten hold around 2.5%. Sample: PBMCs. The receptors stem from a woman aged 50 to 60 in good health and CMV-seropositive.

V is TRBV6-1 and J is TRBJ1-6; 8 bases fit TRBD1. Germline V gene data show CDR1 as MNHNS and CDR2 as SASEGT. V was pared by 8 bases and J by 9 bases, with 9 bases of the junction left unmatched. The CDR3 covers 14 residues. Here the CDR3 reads CASGPGQAPSPLHF. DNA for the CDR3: TGTGCCAGCGGTCCGGGACAGGCCCCTTCACCCCTCCACTTT.

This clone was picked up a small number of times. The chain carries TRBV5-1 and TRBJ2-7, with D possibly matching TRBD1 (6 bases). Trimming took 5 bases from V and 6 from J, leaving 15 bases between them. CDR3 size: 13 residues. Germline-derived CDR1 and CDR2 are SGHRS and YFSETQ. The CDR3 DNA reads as TGCGCCAGCAGTACTGGACAGCCTCGCGAGCAGTACTTC. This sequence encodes CASSTGQPREQYF.

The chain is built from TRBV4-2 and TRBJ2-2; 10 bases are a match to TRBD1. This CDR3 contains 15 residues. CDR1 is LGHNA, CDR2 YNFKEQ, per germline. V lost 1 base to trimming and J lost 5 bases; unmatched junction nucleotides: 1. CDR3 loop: CASSQGQGATGELFF. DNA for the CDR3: TGTGCCAGCAGCCAAGGACAGGGGGCAACCGGGGAGCTGTTTTTT.

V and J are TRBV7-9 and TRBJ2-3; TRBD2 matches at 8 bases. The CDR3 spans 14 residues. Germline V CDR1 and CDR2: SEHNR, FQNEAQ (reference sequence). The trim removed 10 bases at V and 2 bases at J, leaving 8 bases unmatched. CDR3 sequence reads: CATGLAGSTDTQYF. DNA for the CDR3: TGTGCCACAGGTCTAGCGGGTTCCACAGATACGCAGTATTTT.

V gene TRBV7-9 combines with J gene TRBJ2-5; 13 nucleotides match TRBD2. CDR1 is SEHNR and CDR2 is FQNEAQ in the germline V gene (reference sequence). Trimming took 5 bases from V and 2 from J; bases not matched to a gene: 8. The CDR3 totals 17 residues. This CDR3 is CASSPGRTSGGQETQYF. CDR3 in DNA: TGTGCCAGCAGCCCAGGAAGGACTAGCGGGGGACAAGAGACCCAGTACTTC.

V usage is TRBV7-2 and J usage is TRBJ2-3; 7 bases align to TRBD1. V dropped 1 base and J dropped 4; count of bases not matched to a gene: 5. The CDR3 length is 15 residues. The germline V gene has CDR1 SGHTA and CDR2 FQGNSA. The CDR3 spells CASSLGDRVADTQYF. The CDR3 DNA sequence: TGTGCCAGCAGCTTAGGGGACAGAGTAGCAGATACGCAGTATTTT.

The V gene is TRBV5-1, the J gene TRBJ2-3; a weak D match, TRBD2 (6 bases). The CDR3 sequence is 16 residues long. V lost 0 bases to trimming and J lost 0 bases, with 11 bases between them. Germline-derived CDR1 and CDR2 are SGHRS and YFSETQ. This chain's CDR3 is CASSLVQAGSTDTQYF. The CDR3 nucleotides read TGCGCCAGCAGCTTGGTTCAGGCGGGGAGCACAGATACGCAGTATTTT.

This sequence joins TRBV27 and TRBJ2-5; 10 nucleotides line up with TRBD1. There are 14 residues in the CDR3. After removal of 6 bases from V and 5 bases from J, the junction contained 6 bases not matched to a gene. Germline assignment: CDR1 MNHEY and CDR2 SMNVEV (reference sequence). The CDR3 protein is CASSLGQGRETQYF. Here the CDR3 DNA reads TGTGCCAGCAGCCTGGGACAGGGGAGGGAGACCCAGTACTTC.

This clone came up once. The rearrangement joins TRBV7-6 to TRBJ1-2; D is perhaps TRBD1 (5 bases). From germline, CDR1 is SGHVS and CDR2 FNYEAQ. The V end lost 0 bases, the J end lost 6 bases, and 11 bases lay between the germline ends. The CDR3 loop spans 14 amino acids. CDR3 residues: CASSLAWGEDGYTF. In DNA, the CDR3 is TGTGCCAGCAGCTTAGCGTGGGGCGAAGATGGCTACACCTTC.

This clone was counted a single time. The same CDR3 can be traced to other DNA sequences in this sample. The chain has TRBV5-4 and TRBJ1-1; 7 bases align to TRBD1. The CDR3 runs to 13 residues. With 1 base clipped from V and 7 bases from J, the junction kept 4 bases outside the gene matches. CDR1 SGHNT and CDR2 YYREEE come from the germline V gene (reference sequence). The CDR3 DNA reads TGTGCCAGCAGCTTGCGAGGGGGCGATGAAGCTTTCTTT. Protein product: CASSLRGGDEAFF.

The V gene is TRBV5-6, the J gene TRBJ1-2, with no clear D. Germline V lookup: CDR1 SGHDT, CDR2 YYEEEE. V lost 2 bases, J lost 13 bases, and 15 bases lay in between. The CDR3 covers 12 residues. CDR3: CASSFNSPELTF. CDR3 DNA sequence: TGTGCCAGCAGCTTTAATTCGCCTGAGCTCACCTTC.

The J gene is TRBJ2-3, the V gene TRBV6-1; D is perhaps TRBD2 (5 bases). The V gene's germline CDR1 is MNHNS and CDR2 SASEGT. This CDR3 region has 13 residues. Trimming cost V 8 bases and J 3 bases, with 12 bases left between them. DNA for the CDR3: TGTGCCAGCCTGCGGCCGGGGACAGATACGCAGTATTTT. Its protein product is CASLRPGTDTQYF.

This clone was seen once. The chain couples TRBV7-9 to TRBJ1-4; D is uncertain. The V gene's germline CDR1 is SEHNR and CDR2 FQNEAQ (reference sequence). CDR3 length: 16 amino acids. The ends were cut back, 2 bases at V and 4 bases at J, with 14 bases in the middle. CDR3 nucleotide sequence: TGTGCCAGCAGCTTAAGTTCCGAGGGTTTTAATGAAAAACTGTTTTTT. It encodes CASSLSSEGFNEKLFF.

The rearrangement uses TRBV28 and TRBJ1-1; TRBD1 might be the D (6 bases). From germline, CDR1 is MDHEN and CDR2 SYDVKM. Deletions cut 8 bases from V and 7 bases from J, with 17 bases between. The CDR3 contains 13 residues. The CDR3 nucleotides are TGTGCCAGCCAAACTGGGGGCCGGGGTGAAGCTTTCTTT. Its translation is CASQTGGRGEAFF.

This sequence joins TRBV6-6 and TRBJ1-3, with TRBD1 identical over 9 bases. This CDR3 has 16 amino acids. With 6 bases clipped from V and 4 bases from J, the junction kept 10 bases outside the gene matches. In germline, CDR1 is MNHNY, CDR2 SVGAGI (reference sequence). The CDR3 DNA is TGTGCCAGCAGAACGGGACAGGGTATATCCGGAAACACCATATATTTT. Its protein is CASRTGQGISGNTIYF.